The subject of this entry is one T cell receptor (beta chain). The assay was immunoSEQ multiplex PCR, and TCRdb's table has in-frame clones only and misses some. The sample gives approximately 93,000 clones, 85% of which show up once; 8.5% is in the top ten. The data originate from a study of glioma-infiltrating T cells after dendritic cell vaccination. Overall study: Treatment, given 2003 to 2012, was autologous tumor lysate-pulsed dendritic cell vaccination. Three intradermal dendritic cell vaccine injections were given every two weeks.

There are 19 residues in the CDR3. The V gene's germline CDR1 is LGHNA and CDR2 YSLEER. V lost 0 bases, J lost 6 bases, and 16 bases stayed unmatched. Specified time point: after dendritic cell vaccination, including at tumor progression/relapse. The sequence came from a human donor with glioblastoma. V is TRBV4-3 and J is TRBJ1-4; 7 nucleotides align to TRBD1. The source material was blood, sampled after dendritic cell vaccination. The CDR3: CASSQEVAGGFPWYEKLFF. The CDR3, as DNA: TGCGCCAGCAGCCAAGAAGTGGCAGGGGGTTTCCCGTGGTATGAAAAACTGTTTTTT.